These 23 T cell receptor beta chains share one sample of origin, sequenced in a study of blood T cell repertoires in COVID-19. Produced via immunoSEQ multiplex PCR; TCRdb's table is partial and in-frame only. The table shows 87,000 or so clones, with around 84% occurring only once. Sample: peripheral blood. These receptor sequences come from a man aged 35-49 years with acute or convalescent COVID-19.

V gene TRBV4-2 combines with J gene TRBJ2-1; 8 bases are shared with TRBD2. CDR1 is LGHNA, CDR2 YNFKEQ, per germline. This CDR3 has 16 residues. J was trimmed by 8 bases and V by 0 bases; bases with no gene match: 9. The CDR3 DNA is TGTGCCAGCAGCCAAGAGGGAGGAGCGGGAGTGGATGAGCAGTTCTTC. Translation gives CASSQEGGAGVDEQFF.

This sequence joins TRBV27 and TRBJ1-5; D unclear. V was cut by 6 bases and J by 3 bases, with 9 bases left in between. The CDR3 length is 13 residues. Germline assignment: CDR1 MNHEY and CDR2 SMNVEV (reference sequence). The CDR3 is CASRSQFNQPQHF. Here the CDR3 DNA reads TGTGCCAGCAGGTCGCAGTTCAATCAGCCCCAGCATTTT.

This clone was counted a few times. This rearrangement joins TRBV7-2 to TRBJ1-5; 7 positions agree with TRBD1. V lost 2 bases and J lost 7; bases outside the gene matches: 2. CDR1 and CDR2 (germline): SGHTA, FQGNSA. The CDR3 runs to 13 residues. The CDR3 here is CASSLRGGQPQHF. The CDR3 region has the DNA TGTGCCAGCAGCTTAAGAGGGGGCCAGCCCCAGCATTTT.

The chain carries TRBV7-2 and TRBJ1-4, with TRBD1 as a possible D gene (6 bases). The CDR3 is made up of 13 amino acids. Trimming removed 6 bases from V and 3 bases from J, with 8 bases in between. CDR1 SGHTA and CDR2 FQGNSA come from the germline V gene. CDR3 coding DNA: TGTGCCAGCAGACAGGGATCTAATGAAAAACTGTTTTTT. This gives the protein CASRQGSNEKLFF.

This chain connects TRBV24-1 to TRBJ2-1; perhaps TRBD1 as D (6 bases). The CDR3 runs 14 residues. Trimming removed 2 bases at V and 8 bases at J, with 12 bases between. CDR1 and CDR2 from the germline V gene are KGHDR and SFDVKD. CDR3 nucleotide sequence: TGTGCCACCAGTGATTCCCAGGGGTCGGATGAGCAGTTCTTC. Protein product: CATSDSQGSDEQFF.

The J gene is TRBJ2-5, the V gene TRBV10-1; 9 bases line up with TRBD2. Germline CDR1 is WNHNN and CDR2 is SYGVQD (reference sequence). CDR3 length equals 14 residues. The V gene end was trimmed by 3 bases and the J gene end by 5 bases; junction bases not matched to a gene: 4. This chain's CDR3 is CASSDSGGAETQYF. The CDR3 DNA is TGCGCCAGCAGTGATAGCGGGGGCGCGGAGACCCAGTACTTC.

The chain carries TRBV29-1 and TRBJ1-1, with D possibly being TRBD1 (5 bases). Trimming took off 0 bases at V and 4 bases at J, with 9 bases between the two ends. Germline CDR1 and CDR2: SQVTM and ANQGSEA. CDR3 length: 13 residues. This CDR3 is CSVEEGTGTEAFF. The DNA of the CDR3 is TGCAGCGTTGAAGAGGGGACTGGCACTGAAGCTTTCTTT.

J is TRBJ2-2 and V is TRBV9, with D hard to call. CDR3 size: 16 residues. Germline CDR1 SGDLS, CDR2 YYNGEE. Trimming removed 1 base at V and 0 bases at J, with 10 bases between. The CDR3 protein is CASSVRSRANTGELFF. The CDR3 DNA reads TGTGCCAGCAGCGTACGCTCACGGGCGAACACCGGGGAGCTGTTTTTT.

The chain uses TRBV19 and TRBJ1-4, with TRBD1 identical over 8 bases. From germline, CDR1 is LNHDA and CDR2 SQIVND (reference sequence). Trimming cost V 8 bases and J 5 bases; bases outside gene matches: 7. This CDR3 spans 14 amino acids. In nucleotides, the CDR3 is TGTGCCAGTTCAAACAGGGGGTGGAATGAAAAACTGTTTTTT. Its protein is CASSNRGWNEKLFF. Complete variable domain (other parts from reference TRBV19 and TRBJ1-4): DGGITQSPKYLFRKEGQNVTLSCEQNLNHDAMYWYRQDPGQGLRLIYYSQIVNDFQKGDIAEGYSVSREKKESFPLTVTSAQKNPTAFYLCASSNRGWNEKLFFGSGTQLSVL.

The chain combines TRBV5-1 with TRBJ2-7, with 9 bases that match TRBD1. The CDR3 contains 14 residues. Germline V CDR1 and CDR2: SGHRS, YFSETQ. Unmatched junction bases numbered 2, after V lost 2 bases and J lost 2 bases. The CDR3: CASSLGQGPYEQYF. The CDR3 DNA follows: TGCGCCAGCAGCTTAGGACAGGGGCCCTACGAGCAGTACTTC.

This clone was recorded many times. The chain is built from TRBV19 and TRBJ2-7; tentatively, D is TRBD1 (7 bases). The CDR3 spans 12 residues. Germline V gene lookup returns CDR1 LNHDA and CDR2 SQIVND (reference sequence). V lost 8 bases, J lost 3 bases, and 11 bases lay in between. The CDR3 DNA sequence: TGTGCCAGTGGGAGGACAGGCTACGAGCAGTACTTC. Protein: CASGRTGYEQYF.

Only one count was recorded for this clone. This chain links TRBV2 with TRBJ1-4, with TRBD1 matching over 10 bases. Per the germline V gene, CDR1 is SNHLY and CDR2 is FYNNEI. V was clipped by 8 bases and J by 8 bases; unmatched bases: 8. The CDR3 sequence is 14 residues long. CDR3: CASGGDRGREKLFF. The CDR3 DNA sequence: TGTGCCAGCGGGGGGGACAGGGGTAGGGAAAAACTGTTTTTT.

J is TRBJ2-1 and V is TRBV3-1 (or the pseudogene TRBV3-2); D perhaps matches TRBD2 (7 bases). The V end lost 1 base, the J end lost 9 bases, and 13 bases lay between the germline ends. CDR1 is LGHDT, CDR2 YNNKEL, per germline (reference sequence). The CDR3 is made up of 14 amino acids. The CDR3 sequence is CASSQGRGGGEQFF. CDR3 DNA sequence: TGTGCCAGCAGCCAAGGGAGGGGGGGCGGTGAGCAGTTCTTC.

The rearrangement links TRBV11-3 to TRBJ2-7; TRBD1 matches 10 bases. This CDR3 is built from 15 residues. With V trimmed by 5 bases and J by 6 bases, 10 bases remained unmatched. CDR1 and CDR2 from the germline V gene are SGHNT and YENEEA. Here the CDR3 reads CASSLKTGGSSEQYF. CDR3 nucleotide sequence: TGTGCCAGCAGCCTTAAGACAGGGGGCTCTTCCGAGCAGTACTTC.

The chain couples TRBV18 to TRBJ1-3, with 10 bases fitting TRBD1. Losses at the gene ends were 4 bases for V and 8 bases for J; bases not matched to a gene: 8. In germline, CDR1 is KGHSH, CDR2 LQKENI. This CDR3 contains 15 residues. CDR3: CASSRGQGSEYTIYF. CDR3 DNA: TGTGCCAGCTCACGGGGACAGGGGAGTGAATACACCATATATTTT.

The rearrangement joins TRBV4-3 to TRBJ1-2; 9 nucleotides line up with TRBD1. Germline values: CDR1 LGHNA, CDR2 YSLEER. This CDR3 has 16 amino acids. The V gene end was trimmed by 1 base and the J gene end by 6 bases; junction bases not matched to a gene: 9. The CDR3 DNA sequence: TGCGCCAGCAGCCAAGGGAGGGACAGGGTATCGGATGGCTACACCTTC. It encodes CASSQGRDRVSDGYTF.

The chain is built from TRBV3-1 (or the pseudogene TRBV3-2) and TRBJ2-7, with D possibly being TRBD1 (6 bases). V lost 5 bases and J 3 bases, leaving 8 bases between the germline ends. Germline lookup yields CDR1 LGHDT and CDR2 YNNKEL (reference sequence). This CDR3 has 12 residues. CDR3 protein: CASSVQGYEQYF. The CDR3, as DNA: TGTGCCAGCAGCGTACAGGGCTACGAGCAGTACTTC.

The J gene is TRBJ2-7, the V gene TRBV19, with 9 bases fitting TRBD1. Per germline, CDR1 LNHDA and CDR2 SQIVND (reference sequence). Trimming removed 6 bases from V and 6 bases from J; junction bases left unmatched: 9. This CDR3 is 14 amino acids long. The CDR3 protein is CASRPGQGFTEQYF. DNA of the CDR3: TGTGCCAGTAGGCCGGGACAGGGTTTTACCGAGCAGTACTTC.

This chain uses TRBV6-2 or TRBV6-3 with TRBJ2-7, with 7 bases that match TRBD1. The length of the CDR3 is 15 residues. J lost 1 base, V lost 5 bases, and 8 bases had no gene match. From germline, CDR1 is MNHEY and CDR2 SVGEGT. The CDR3 DNA is TGTGCCAGCAGTGACGGGACAGCGAATTCCTACGAGCAGTACTTC. The encoded protein is CASSDGTANSYEQYF.

V is TRBV2 and J is TRBJ2-1, with 15 positions matching TRBD2. The germline gives CDR1 SNHLY, CDR2 FYNNEI. V was pared by 5 bases and J by 4 bases, with 6 bases of the junction left unmatched. The CDR3 loop spans 17 amino acids. The CDR3, as DNA: TGTGCCAGCAGTCAGGGACTAGCGGGAGGAGGATACAATGAGCAGTTCTTC. Protein: CASSQGLAGGGYNEQFF.

This chain connects TRBV6-1 to TRBJ2-5; possibly TRBD1 for D (6 bases). Germline V gives CDR1 MNHNS, CDR2 SASEGT. The length of the CDR3 is 13 residues. V dropped 3 bases and J dropped 6 bases, with 11 bases sitting between them. The DNA for the CDR3 is TGTGCCAGCAGTGAGTGGGGGCTGCAGACCCAGTACTTC. This encodes CASSEWGLQTQYF.

The V gene is TRBV18, the J gene TRBJ2-3; 13 bases match TRBD2. The CDR3 is made up of 16 amino acids. Trimming removed 6 bases from V and 5 bases from J; junction bases left unmatched: 8. Germline CDR1 and CDR2: KGHSH and LQKENI. CDR3: CASSFTSGGVRDTQYF. CDR3 in DNA: TGTGCCAGCTCGTTCACTAGCGGGGGGGTCCGAGATACGCAGTATTTT.

This chain uses TRBV3-1 (or the pseudogene TRBV3-2) with TRBJ2-3, with 10 bases aligning to TRBD2. With 6 bases clipped from V and 4 bases from J, the junction kept 10 bases outside the gene matches. Per the germline V gene, CDR1 is LGHDT and CDR2 is YNNKEL (reference sequence). This CDR3 comprises 16 residues. CDR3: CASSQTSSGSADTQYF. As DNA, the CDR3 is TGTGCCAGCAGTCAAACCTCTAGCGGGAGTGCAGATACGCAGTATTTT.